The 16 T cell receptor beta chains in this list originate from one sample, sequenced in a study of shared clonotypes between healthy human individuals. The repertoire was sequenced with immunoSEQ multiplex PCR; TCRdb's copy has only in-frame clones and lacks some. The sample has around 2.3 million clones, more than 90% seen once. Sample: naive CD4+ T cells sorted from blood. Subset of the sample: CD45RA+ positively selected. The receptor source for this set is a man younger than 35 in good health.

With regard to this clone: Its ends do not fully match the called genes, so a read error is possible. The chain is built from TRBV11-2 and TRBJ2-3; D not resolved. The germline gives CDR1 SGHAT, CDR2 FQNNGV. There are 14 residues in the CDR3. CDR3 nucleotides: TGTGCCAGCAGCCTAGACACCTCCACAGATACGCAGTATTTT. Its protein is CASSLDTSTDTQYF.

The rearrangement joins TRBV29-1 to TRBJ2-7; 9 bases align to TRBD1. V was clipped by 5 bases and J by 1 base; unmatched bases: 6. Germline CDR1 SQVTM, CDR2 ANQGSEA. CDR3 size: 14 residues. For the CDR3, the DNA is TGCAGCGTTTCCCGGGACAGGGATTCCTACGAGCAGTACTTC. It yields the protein CSVSRDRDSYEQYF.

This clone was detected once. CDR3 amino acids: CASSLQSSGGARETQYF. The CDR3 DNA sequence: TGTGCCAGCAGCTTACAATCTAGCGGGGGGGCAAGGGAGACCCAGTACTTC. The V gene is TRBV11-2, the J gene TRBJ2-5; 12 bases map to TRBD2. CDR3 length equals 17 residues. V shed 2 bases and J 5 bases; nucleotides not matched to a gene: 9. Germline CDR1 and CDR2: SGHAT and FQNNGV.

The sample holds one count of this clone. J is TRBJ1-2 and V is TRBV5-1; D gene uncertain. The CDR3 spans 11 residues. Looked up from germline, CDR1 is SGHRS and CDR2 is YFSETQ. The V gene lost 5 bases and the J gene lost 2 bases, with 4 bases spanning the gap. CDR3 sequence: CASRLNYGYTF. CDR3 nucleotide sequence: TGCGCCAGCAGGCTAAACTATGGCTACACCTTC.

The V gene is TRBV15, the J gene TRBJ1-5; D is undetermined. Germline CDR1 and CDR2: LNHNV and YYDKDF (reference sequence). V lost 0 bases, J lost 5 bases, and 5 bases lay in between. The length of the CDR3 is 13 residues. CDR3 bases: TGTGCCACCAGCAGAGATAAAGATCAGCCCCAGCATTTT. It codes for CATSRDKDQPQHF.

The J gene is TRBJ1-6, the V gene TRBV30, with D unclear. The V gene's germline CDR1 is GTSNPN and CDR2 SVGIG (reference sequence). This CDR3 comprises 16 residues. Trimming left V 3 bases short and J 5 bases short, with 17 bases between. The CDR3 DNA reads TGTGCCTGGAGCCGCGCGCGAGGGTTTAATAATTCACCCCTCCACTTT. It encodes CAWSRARGFNNSPLHF. The whole variable domain, filled in from reference TRBV30 and TRBJ1-6, reads SQTIHQWPATLVQPVGSPLSLECTVEGTSNPNLYWYRQAAGRGLQLLFYSVGIGQISSEVPQNLSASRPQDRQFILSSKKLLLSDSGFYLCAWSRARGFNNSPLHFGNGTRLTVT.

The gene calls are TRBV10-1 and TRBJ1-1; no clear D gene. The CDR3 is 13 amino acids. Germline V gene lookup returns CDR1 WNHNN and CDR2 SYGVQD (reference sequence). V lost 5 bases and J 1 base, leaving 8 bases between the germline ends. The CDR3 nucleotides are TGCGCCAGCAGTACCGACCCGAACACTGAAGCTTTCTTT. Amino acids: CASSTDPNTEAFF.

This chain uses TRBV9 with TRBJ2-1; maybe TRBD2 (6 bases). The CDR3 totals 16 residues. Trimming shortened V by 0 bases and J by 0 bases, and 10 bases separated the two germline ends. CDR1 is SGDLS, CDR2 YYNGEE, per germline. CDR3 in amino acids: CASSVVAVSSYNEQFF. As DNA, the CDR3 is TGTGCCAGCAGCGTAGTAGCGGTTAGCTCCTACAATGAGCAGTTCTTC.

CDR3 residues: CASSQGSSGTLSYEQYF. The CDR3 DNA sequence: TGCGCCAGCAGCCAAGGGTCTAGCGGGACCCTCTCCTACGAGCAGTACTTC. J is TRBJ2-7 and V is TRBV4-1, with 9 bases matching TRBD2. Germline values: CDR1 MGHRA, CDR2 YSYEKL. V gave up 1 base and J gave up 0 bases; unmatched junction bases: 7. The CDR3 covers 17 residues.

The table lists this clone with a few counts. The chain combines TRBV5-4 with TRBJ1-2, with 10 bases identical to TRBD1. Germline trimming cut 4 bases from V and 3 bases from J; bases unmatched to any gene: 6. The germline V gene has CDR1 SGHNT and CDR2 YYREEE (reference sequence). The CDR3 covers 15 residues. The CDR3 DNA follows: TGTGCCAGCAGCGTGGGACAGGGGCTAGACTATGGCTACACCTTC. Translating gives CASSVGQGLDYGYTF.

With regard to this clone: At one end the junction does not follow the germline gene, possibly because of a read error. The rearrangement uses TRBV7-7 and TRBJ2-5; D tentatively fits TRBD1 or TRBD2 (5 bases each). The CDR3 has 17 amino acids. Looked up from germline, CDR1 is SSHAT and CDR2 is FNYEAQ (reference sequence). CDR3 bases: TGTGCTAGCAGCTTAGCCCCAGAAAGAGGGACGGGGGAGACCCAGTACTTC. Translating gives CASSLAPERGTGETQYF.

Note on this clone: An end of the junction does not agree with germline; a read error may underlie this. Other DNA sequences within the sample encode an identical CDR3. V gene TRBV7-7 combines with J gene TRBJ2-5; D is unresolved. The germline CDR1 and CDR2 sequences are SSHAT and FNYEAQ (reference sequence). This CDR3 region has 13 residues. The CDR3 protein is CASSLRAGETQYF. The CDR3 DNA follows: TGTGCTAGCAGCCTTAGGGCAGGAGAGACCCAGTACTTC.

The chain combines TRBV5-1 with TRBJ1-6, with TRBD1 identical over 9 bases. The trim removed 8 bases at V and 7 bases at J, leaving 10 bases unmatched. The CDR3 spans 15 residues. The germline V gene encodes CDR1 SGHRS and CDR2 YFSETQ. The CDR3 is CASKNAGTGNSPLHF. CDR3 nucleotide sequence: TGCGCCAGTAAAAACGCCGGGACAGGGAATTCACCCCTCCACTTT.

This CDR3 is CASSTQQGYEQYF. The CDR3 bases are TGTGCCAGCAGCACTCAACAGGGCTACGAGCAGTACTTC. The chain carries TRBV5-4 and TRBJ2-7; D is possibly TRBD1 (6 bases). Germline V gives CDR1 SGHNT, CDR2 YYREEE (reference sequence). The CDR3 covers 13 residues. Trimming removed 4 bases at V and 3 bases at J, with 11 bases between.

This clone was detected only once. The rearrangement joins TRBV4-3 to TRBJ2-7; 7 bases line up with TRBD1. Germline CDR1 is LGHNA and CDR2 is YSLEER. Trimming at V came to 0 bases and at J to 2 bases, leaving 4 bases not matched to a gene. This CDR3 comprises 15 residues. The CDR3 spells CASSQDGTATYEQYF. The CDR3 DNA sequence: TGCGCCAGCAGCCAAGACGGGACAGCTACCTACGAGCAGTACTTC.

This chain connects TRBV10-3 to TRBJ1-2; unclear D gene. CDR3 length equals 14 residues. The ends were cut back, 6 bases at V and 6 bases at J, with 17 bases in the middle. Per the germline V gene, CDR1 is ENHRY and CDR2 is SYGVKD. CDR3 in DNA: TGTGCCATCAGGGACCCGGGCAGTGGAGATGGCTACACCTTC. This sequence encodes CAIRDPGSGDGYTF.